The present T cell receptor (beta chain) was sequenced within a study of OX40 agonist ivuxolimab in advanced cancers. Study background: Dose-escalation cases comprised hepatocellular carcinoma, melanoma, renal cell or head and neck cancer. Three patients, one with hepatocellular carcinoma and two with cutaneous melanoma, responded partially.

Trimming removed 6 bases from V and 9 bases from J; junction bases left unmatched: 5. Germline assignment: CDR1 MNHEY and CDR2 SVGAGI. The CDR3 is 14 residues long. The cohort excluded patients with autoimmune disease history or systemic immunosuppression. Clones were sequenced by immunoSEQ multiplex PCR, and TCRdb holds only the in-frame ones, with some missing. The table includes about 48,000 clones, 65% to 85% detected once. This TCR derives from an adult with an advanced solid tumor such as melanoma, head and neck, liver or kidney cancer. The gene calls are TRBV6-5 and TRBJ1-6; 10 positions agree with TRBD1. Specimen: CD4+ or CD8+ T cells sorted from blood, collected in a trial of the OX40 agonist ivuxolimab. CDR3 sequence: CASSRDRGTSPLHF. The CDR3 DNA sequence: TGTGCCAGCAGCCGGGACAGGGGAACTTCACCCCTCCACTTT.